Presented here are 21 T cell receptor beta chains from one specimen sequenced in a study of blood T cells in healthy people across ages. For the second PCR, which ran for about 7 to 11 cycles, a sample-barcoded 5' primer and a J-beta primer mix were used. TCRdb re-analysed the 5' RACE reads in MiXCR, keeping a single row per CDR3 protein. The data hold 1.2 million to 1.5 million distinct CDR3 sequences, with around 59% observed a single time. The source material was blood. The receptors come from a man aged 18 to 35 in good health.

A single count supports this clonotype. This chain joins TRBV18 and TRBJ2-3; 11 nucleotides line up with TRBD2. The CDR3 covers 16 residues. The germline CDR1 and CDR2 sequences are KGHSH and LQKENI. V lost 6 bases, J lost 5 bases, and 10 bases stayed unmatched. The CDR3 is CASSPMGLADRDTQYF. CDR3 nucleotide sequence: TGTGCCAGCTCGCCGATGGGACTAGCGGATAGAGATACGCAGTATTTT.

This clonotype was seen a handful of times. The chain recombines TRBV7-2 with TRBJ1-2; no clear D. Trimming took off 1 base at V and 5 bases at J, with 23 bases between the two ends. The CDR3 has 18 amino acids. CDR1 SGHTA and CDR2 FQGNSA come from the germline V gene. CDR3 sequence: CASSLVVVQVGNTYGYTF. CDR3 DNA: TGTGCCAGCAGCTTAGTGGTGGTGCAGGTCGGCAATACTTATGGCTACACCTTC.

The V gene is TRBV21-1, the J gene TRBJ1-4. TRBV21-1 is a documented pseudogene. This CDR3 has 16 residues. The CDR3 nucleotides read TGTGCCAGCAGCACCACATGGGAGGTAATCGAGGAAAAACTGTTTTTT. Protein sequence: CASSTTWEVIEEKLFF.

The chain carries TRBV27 and TRBJ2-7; no clear D. CDR1 and CDR2 (germline): MNHEY, SMNVEV (reference sequence). Trimming took off 5 bases at V and 5 bases at J, with 7 bases between the two ends. The CDR3 has 11 residues. CDR3 bases: TGTGCCAGCAGTAAGGCGGACGAGCAGTACTTC. This translates into CASSKADEQYF.

This chain's CDR3 is CASSLEGPSYGYTF. The DNA for the CDR3 is TGTGCCAGCAGCTTAGAGGGGCCTAGCTATGGCTACACCTTC. The chain carries TRBV11-2 and TRBJ1-2; the D gene is possibly TRBD1 (5 bases). The CDR3 is 14 residues long. Germline V gene lookup returns CDR1 SGHAT and CDR2 FQNNGV. V lost 0 bases to trimming and J lost 4 bases, with 9 bases between them.

This chain's CDR3 is CASSEWGGLDTQYF. Written as DNA, the CDR3 is TGTGCCAGCAGTGAATGGGGAGGTCTAGATACGCAGTATTTT. The chain uses TRBV25-1 and TRBJ2-3; D perhaps matches TRBD2 (6 bases). CDR3 length: 14 residues. From germline, CDR1 is MGHDK and CDR2 SYGVNS. Trimming left V 1 base short and J 5 bases short, with 10 bases between.

The gene calls are TRBV5-5 and TRBJ2-5, with 8 nucleotides matching TRBD1. The J call is uncertain, as TRBJ2-7 better fits the DNA end. Germline V gene sequence: CDR1 SGHKS, CDR2 YYEKEE (reference sequence). There are 13 residues in the CDR3. The chain's CDR3 is CASSRRTGNEQYF. The CDR3 DNA reads as TGTGCCAGCAGCCGCCGGACAGGGAACGAGCAGTACTTC.

The chain recombines TRBV3-1 with TRBJ2-7; 9 nucleotides agree with TRBD2. The closer fit of TRBJ2-5 to the DNA end suggests the J call may be wrong. The CDR3 totals 14 residues. Germline CDR1 and CDR2: LGHDT and YNNKEL (reference sequence). This CDR3 reads CASSHRTSAETQYF. The CDR3 nucleotides are TGTGCCAGCAGCCACCGGACTAGCGCGGAGACCCAGTACTTC.

At least ten counts were recorded for this clonotype. The genes are TRBV10-3 and TRBJ2-1; tentative D call: TRBD2 (5 bases). This CDR3 has 14 amino acids. Germline lookup yields CDR1 ENHRY and CDR2 SYGVKD. V lost 6 bases to trimming and J lost 5 bases, with 14 bases between them. The CDR3 region is CAIRGSGYDNEQFF. The CDR3 DNA follows: TGTGCCATCAGGGGGAGCGGCTACGACAATGAGCAGTTCTTC.

This clonotype was recorded once. Since a much larger clone is just one base distant, this may be a read error. CDR3 in DNA: TGTGTCAGCAGCCCAACGACACAACAGGACGGGGAGCTGTTTTTT. Translation: CVSSPTTQQDGELFF. The V gene is TRBV7-6, the J gene TRBJ2-2; maybe TRBD1 (5 bases). The V gene's germline CDR1 is SGHVS and CDR2 FNYEAQ. The CDR3 length is 15 residues.

The chain is built from TRBV7-9 and TRBJ2-7; tentatively, D is TRBD2 (7 bases). Trimming removed 4 bases at V and 5 bases at J, with 18 bases between. Per the germline V gene, CDR1 is SEHNR and CDR2 is FQNEAQ (reference sequence). CDR3 length: 15 residues. CDR3: CASSSNPGGSHEQYF. CDR3 nucleotides: TGTGCCAGCAGCTCTAACCCGGGGGGCAGCCACGAGCAGTACTTC.

The CDR3 DNA is TGTGCCACCAGTGTCTGCCCGCGGCACAGGGTCGGAAATCAGCCCCAGCATTTT. Encoded protein: CATSVCPRHRVGNQPQHF. The chain uses TRBV24-1 and TRBJ1-5, with a possible D match to TRBD1 (6 bases). V was cut by 5 bases and J by 4 bases, with 23 bases left in between. The CDR3 runs 18 residues. CDR1 and CDR2 (germline): KGHDR, SFDVKD.

The V call is TRBV6-6, the J call TRBJ2-1; TRBD2 aligns across 7 bases. The junction had 9 bases not matched to a gene; V was cut back by 0 bases and J by 4 bases. Germline V CDR1 and CDR2: MNHNY, SVGAGI (reference sequence). This CDR3 is 17 amino acids long. The CDR3 region is CASSYSTALRGYNEQFF. In DNA form, the CDR3 reads TGTGCCAGCAGTTACTCGACGGCGCTGCGGGGGTACAATGAGCAGTTCTTC.

Of note for this clonotype: The germline gene is not matched at one end of the junction; a read error may be the cause. The chain couples TRBV6-5 to TRBJ2-1; TRBD2 is a possible D gene (7 bases). Germline lookup yields CDR1 MNHEY and CDR2 SVGAGI. The CDR3 extends over 15 amino acids. CDR3 in amino acids: CASTRGGALSNGQFF. The CDR3 coding sequence is TGTGCCAGCACGAGAGGGGGGGCTTTATCAAATGGGCAGTTCTTC.

The J gene is TRBJ2-1, the V gene TRBV5-1; 7 bases map to TRBD1. This CDR3 contains 14 residues. CDR1 SGHRS and CDR2 YFSETQ come from the germline V gene. The V gene end was trimmed by 0 bases and the J gene end by 13 bases; junction bases not matched to a gene: 10. CDR3 sequence (DNA): TGCGCCAGCAGCTTGGGGGACAGCAAAGAGACCCAGTTCTTC. Amino acid sequence: CASSLGDSKETQFF.

The chain joins TRBV20-1 to TRBJ1-2, with D maybe TRBD1 (5 bases). The germline V gene encodes CDR1 DFQATT and CDR2 SNEGSKA (reference sequence). V was shortened by 0 bases and J by 4 bases, with 18 bases between the two germline ends. This CDR3 has 16 amino acids. This CDR3 is CSARDQGRSPLYGYTF. In nucleotides, the CDR3 is TGCAGTGCTAGAGATCAGGGAAGATCCCCTCTCTATGGCTACACCTTC.

This clonotype was counted once. The chain joins TRBV11-2 to TRBJ2-6; D is undetermined. The V end lost 7 bases, the J end lost 2 bases, and 12 bases lay between the germline ends. Germline V lookup: CDR1 SGHAT, CDR2 FQNNGV. The CDR3 totals 15 residues. The CDR3 region has the DNA TGTGCCAGCACGTCAATAGAGGCTGGGGCCAACGTCCTGACTTTC. It is translated as CASTSIEAGANVLTF.

This clonotype was seen a handful of times. This sequence joins TRBV11-1 and TRBJ2-3; 8 bases are shared with TRBD2. Trimming at V came to 4 bases and at J to 1 base, leaving 4 bases not matched to a gene. The CDR3 is made up of 15 amino acids. The germline gives CDR1 SGHAT, CDR2 FQDESV (reference sequence). In nucleotides, the CDR3 is TGTGCCAGCAGCTCTCAGACTAGCGGCACAGATACGCAGTATTTT. As protein: CASSSQTSGTDTQYF.

V is TRBV27 and J is TRBJ2-7; the match to TRBD1 covers 9 bases. Germline V gene sequence: CDR1 MNHEY, CDR2 SMNVEV (reference sequence). This CDR3 has 13 amino acids. Unmatched junction bases numbered 4, after V lost 5 bases and J lost 5 bases. The CDR3 DNA reads TGTGCCAGCAGTCCGTGGACAGGGGACGAGCAGTACTTC. This encodes CASSPWTGDEQYF.

The chain is built from TRBV6-1 and TRBJ2-4; TRBD2 agrees at 10 bases. Germline CDR1 MNHNS, CDR2 SASEGT. The CDR3 consists of 13 residues. The V segment lost 8 bases and the J segment 4 bases; nucleotides outside the gene matches: 2. This CDR3 reads CASYSGGKNIQYF. The CDR3 DNA reads as TGTGCCAGCTATAGCGGGGGGAAAAACATTCAGTACTTC.

The CDR3 bases are TGTGCCAGCAGCCGATACGGGACGAGTACAGATACGCAGTATTTT. Protein product: CASSRYGTSTDTQYF. This chain uses TRBV3-1 with TRBJ2-3, with D tentatively TRBD1 or TRBD2 (5 bases each). V lost 4 bases and J 3 bases, leaving 14 bases between the germline ends. The germline V gene has CDR1 LGHDT and CDR2 YNNKEL (reference sequence). The CDR3 has 15 amino acids.